The source of this T cell receptor (beta chain) is a study of beta chain features in type 1 diabetes. Via the markers CD45RO/CCR7/CD25/CD127/CD95/CD27, stem cell-like memory, regulatory, central memory and naive CD4+ cells were sorted. Findings and caveats of the study: When cDNA is sequenced, cells with high TCR expression could be over-represented. Within each of all four CD4+ subsets, Type 1 diabetes patients had TCRB CDR3s that were moderately but significantly shorter. Any HLA effect on TCRB rearrangement was left unresolved by small sub-analyses.

The investigators reverse transcribed all of the isolated RNA, so they sequenced expressed TCRB transcripts. Clones were read by immunoSEQ multiplex PCR, and TCRdb kept only the in-frame ones, dropping some. The sample includes about 360,000 clones, around 12% of them seen just once. Points on this clone: Its antigen remains unidentified.

There are 12 residues in the CDR3. Trimming took 6 bases from V and 3 from J, leaving 8 bases between them. Germline lookup yields CDR1 LNHDA and CDR2 SQIVND (reference sequence). The source of this sequence is a woman younger than 30 with type 1 diabetes. The J gene is TRBJ1-1, the V gene TRBV19; D perhaps matches TRBD1 (5 bases). Input material: naive CD4+ T cells from blood. CDR3 in amino acids: CASRLQDTEAFF. As DNA, the CDR3 is TGTGCCAGTAGGTTACAGGACACTGAAGCTTTCTTT.